The rows below give T cell receptor beta chains drawn from one sample of a study of Tregs in tolerant kidney transplant recipients. The protocol was immunoSEQ multiplex PCR, while the TCRdb copy is restricted to in-frame clones and leaves out a portion. Here the sample spans 74,000 or so clones, roughly nine tenths being singletons. This specimen was CD4+ T cells from blood (PBMCs), taken 24 months after the transplant. Source of these receptors: a human patient who received a combined kidney and bone marrow transplant. Some T cells may have come from the graft donor. CDR3s include the opening cysteine and the closing phenylalanine or tryptophan. The order of the fields is J gene, V gene, clone size, D gene, CDR3 length, CDR3 protein, CDR3 DNA. The D gene is left open where the match is weak. Expanded clones get a size class; other rows say once, few or many, or leave the size out.

TRBJ2-3	TRBV7-9	NA	TRBD1	12	CASSVWTGRSYF	TGTGCCAGCAGCGTATGGACAGGGCGTTCGTATTTT
TRBJ2-7	TRBV5-1	NA	TRBD1	15	CASTPPRDRFYEQYF	TGCGCCAGCACCCCCCCCCGGGACAGATTCTACGAGCAGTACTTC
TRBJ1-2	TRBV19	NA	NA	15	CASSTPSQGTYGYTF	TGTGCCAGTAGTACCCCGTCACAGGGAACCTATGGCTACACCTTC
TRBJ2-7	TRBV4-1	NA	NA	13	CASSPFRSYEQYF	TGCGCCAGCAGCCCCTTTAGATCGTACGAGCAGTACTTC
TRBJ1-1	TRBV10-3	few	NA	15	CAIRDRRGLITEAFF	TGTGCCATCAGGGACCGACGCGGGCTGATAACTGAAGCTTTCTTT
TRBJ1-2	TRBV30	NA	NA	12	CAWSMQVYGYTF	TGTGCCTGGAGTATGCAGGTCTATGGCTACACCTTC
TRBJ2-1	TRBV11-1	NA	TRBD2	17	CASSLGLAVSSYNEQFF	TGTGCCAGCAGCTTAGGACTAGCGGTAAGCTCCTACAATGAGCAGTTCTTC
TRBJ1-5	TRBV6-5	NA	NA	14	CASGNRGSNQPQHF	TGTGCCAGCGGTAATCGGGGTAGCAATCAGCCCCAGCATTTT
TRBJ2-2	TRBV6-1	NA	NA	13	CASSSGRTGELFF	TGTGCCAGCAGTAGTGGGCGTACCGGGGAGCTGTTTTTT
TRBJ2-1	TRBV5-4	NA	TRBD2	15	CASSPGLARDNEQFF	TGTGCCAGCAGCCCGGGACTAGCGCGCGACAATGAGCAGTTCTTC
TRBJ1-6	TRBV6-6	NA	NA	13	CAINNRDGSPLHF	TGTGCCATCAATAACAGGGATGGTTCACCCCTCCACTTT
TRBJ2-1	TRBV29-1	NA	TRBD2	15	CSVEGRREGLNEQFF	TGCAGCGTTGAAGGTAGGCGGGAGGGCCTAAATGAGCAGTTCTTC
TRBJ2-5	TRBV5-8	NA	NA	17	CASSRGTAFMKGETQYF	TGTGCCAGCAGCCGCGGGACCGCATTTATGAAGGGAGAGACCCAGTACTTC
TRBJ2-2	TRBV18	once	TRBD2	16	CASSPGTSSFTGELFF	TGTGCCAGCTCACCAGGGACTAGCTCATTCACCGGGGAGCTGTTTTTT
TRBJ1-3	TRBV10-3	NA	TRBD1	13	CAGSGTGGNTIYF	TGTGCCGGGTCCGGGACAGGGGGAAACACCATATATTTT
TRBJ2-7	TRBV30	NA	TRBD1	15	CAWSRGRDRAYEQYF	TGTGCCTGGAGTAGAGGTAGGGACAGAGCCTACGAGCAGTACTTC
TRBJ2-7	TRBV2	NA	NA	13	CASSAIEAYEQYF	TGTGCCAGCAGTGCCATAGAGGCCTACGAGCAGTACTTC
TRBJ2-7	TRBV10-3	NA	TRBD2	14	CAISIRLAVYEQYF	TGTGCCATCAGCATTCGACTAGCGGTCTACGAGCAGTACTTC
TRBJ1-1	TRBV7-8	once	NA	14	CASSFQAMNTEAFF	TGTGCCAGCAGCTTTCAAGCCATGAACACTGAAGCTTTCTTT
TRBJ2-2	TRBV11-3	NA	NA	13	CASRIGVTGELFF	TGTGCCAGCAGGATAGGGGTTACCGGGGAGCTGTTTTTT
TRBJ2-2	TRBV7-6	NA	NA	15	CASSTLGANTGELFF	TGTGCCAGCAGCACGTTAGGGGCTAACACCGGGGAGCTGTTTTTT
TRBJ1-1	TRBV30	NA	NA	13	CAWTQRGDTEAFF	TGTGCCTGGACCCAACGGGGGGACACTGAAGCTTTCTTT
TRBJ2-2	TRBV6-4	NA	NA	14	CASSEEGWSGELFF	TGTGCCAGCAGTGAGGAGGGTTGGTCAGGGGAGCTGTTTTTT
TRBJ2-4	TRBV6-5	NA	TRBD2	15	CASGSAGGSGNIQYF	TGTGCCAGCGGTTCAGCGGGAGGGTCGGGAAACATTCAGTACTTC
TRBJ2-1	TRBV14	NA	TRBD1	13	CASSPSRGHEQFF	TGTGCCAGCAGCCCGTCGAGGGGGCATGAGCAGTTCTTC
TRBJ2-2	TRBV5-8	NA	NA	15	CASSLRGVDTGELFF	TGTGCCAGCAGCTTGCGCGGGGTGGACACCGGGGAGCTGTTTTTT
TRBJ2-1	TRBV19	NA	TRBD2	16	CASTGRAGRTYNEQFF	TGTGCCAGTACCGGGAGGGCAGGGAGGACCTACAATGAGCAGTTCTTC
TRBJ1-1	TRBV29-1	NA	NA	11	CSDGGSTEAFF	TGCAGCGATGGAGGGAGCACTGAAGCTTTCTTT
TRBJ2-5	TRBV20-1	NA	NA	11	CSGGLQETQYF	TGCAGTGGGGGACTTCAAGAGACCCAGTACTTC
TRBJ2-1	TRBV27	NA	TRBD2	16	CASKDKGTSGGNEQFF	TGTGCCAGCAAAGACAAAGGGACTAGCGGCGGCAATGAGCAGTTCTTC
TRBJ2-1	TRBV10-1	NA	NA	12	CASGPGGYEQFF	TGCGCCAGCGGCCCGGGGGGCTATGAGCAGTTCTTC
TRBJ1-1	TRBV11-3	once	NA	17	CASSLGLPQGMNTEAFF	TGTGCCAGCAGCTTAGGTCTCCCGCAGGGGATGAACACTGAAGCTTTCTTT
TRBJ2-2	TRBV7-8	NA	TRBD1	16	CASSSRPGQGRGELFF	TGTGCCAGCAGCTCCCGGCCGGGACAGGGTAGGGGGGAGCTGTTTTTT
TRBJ1-3	TRBV5-1	once	NA	15	CASSFGTHSGNTIYF	TGCGCCAGCAGCTTCGGGACACACTCTGGAAACACCATATATTTT
TRBJ2-7	TRBV7-9	NA	TRBD1	14	CASSPGQGDYEQYF	TGTGCCAGCAGCCCGGGACAGGGGGACTACGAGCAGTACTTC
TRBJ2-6	TRBV4-2	NA	TRBD1	18	CASSQDRQGSSGANVLTF	TGTGCCAGCAGCCAAGACCGACAGGGAAGCTCTGGGGCCAACGTCCTGACTTTC
TRBJ2-3	TRBV5-8	NA	TRBD2	17	CASSLRSGSTRRGTQYF	TGTGCCAGCAGCTTGAGAAGCGGGAGTACCCGTAGGGGTACGCAGTATTTT
TRBJ2-7	TRBV5-1	once	TRBD2	16	CASSLAVSGSSYEQYF	TGCGCCAGCAGCTTGGCCGTTAGCGGGAGCTCCTACGAGCAGTACTTC
TRBJ2-3	TRBV6-4	NA	NA	13	CATRGSSTDTQYF	TGTGCTACCCGGGGGTCTAGCACAGATACGCAGTATTTT
TRBJ2-5	TRBV7-2	NA	TRBD2	13	CASSSSGLETQYF	TGTGCCAGCAGCTCTAGCGGATTAGAGACCCAGTACTTC
TRBJ2-5	TRBV5-8	NA	NA	11	CASSSGETQYF	TGTGCCAGCAGCTCGGGGGAGACCCAGTACTTC
TRBJ1-1	TRBV9	NA	NA	13	CASSVDSNTEAFF	TGTGCCAGCAGCGTCGACAGCAACACTGAAGCTTTCTTT
TRBJ2-2	TRBV7-9	NA	NA	16	CASRTAGALNTGELFF	TGTGCCAGCAGGACGGCGGGGGCCCTAAACACCGGGGAGCTGTTTTTT
TRBJ1-1	TRBV12-2	NA	NA	19	CASRLVKAATGTGNTEAFF	TGTGCAAGTCGCTTAGTAAAGGCGGCTACCGGGACAGGGAACACTGAAGCTTTCTTT
TRBJ2-5	TRBV5-6	NA	TRBD1	15	CASRRMTGAGETQYF	TGTGCCAGCAGACGAATGACAGGGGCGGGAGAGACCCAGTACTTC
TRBJ2-3	TRBV5-1	NA	TRBD2	17	CASSLTGLAGGTDTQYF	TGCGCCAGCAGCCTGACGGGACTAGCGGGAGGCACAGATACGCAGTATTTT
TRBJ2-1	TRBV30	NA	NA	11	CAWGGYNEQFF	TGTGCCTGGGGAGGGTACAATGAGCAGTTCTTC
TRBJ1-1	TRBV19	NA	NA	15	CASSIPGLLNTEAFF	TGTGCCAGTAGTATCCCTGGACTGCTGAACACTGAAGCTTTCTTT
TRBJ2-3	TRBV18	NA	NA	20	CASSRFAGVPDSQSTDTQYF	TGTGCCAGCTCTCGATTCGCAGGGGTCCCTGACAGTCAAAGCACAGATACGCAGTATTTT
TRBJ2-1	TRBV9	NA	TRBD2	15	CASSSRTSGRSEQFF	TGTGCCAGCAGCTCCAGGACTAGCGGGAGGAGCGAGCAGTTCTTC
TRBJ1-2	TRBV7-2	NA	NA	14	CASRAIQGSGGYTF	TGTGCCAGCAGAGCTATACAGGGTTCAGGGGGCTACACCTTC
TRBJ2-6	TRBV27	NA	NA	16	CASSSPGASGANVLTF	TGTGCCAGCAGCTCCCCAGGTGCCTCTGGGGCCAACGTCCTGACTTTC
TRBJ2-5	TRBV10-3	NA	NA	13	CAISDRAKETQYF	TGTGCCATCAGTGACAGGGCAAAAGAGACCCAGTACTTC